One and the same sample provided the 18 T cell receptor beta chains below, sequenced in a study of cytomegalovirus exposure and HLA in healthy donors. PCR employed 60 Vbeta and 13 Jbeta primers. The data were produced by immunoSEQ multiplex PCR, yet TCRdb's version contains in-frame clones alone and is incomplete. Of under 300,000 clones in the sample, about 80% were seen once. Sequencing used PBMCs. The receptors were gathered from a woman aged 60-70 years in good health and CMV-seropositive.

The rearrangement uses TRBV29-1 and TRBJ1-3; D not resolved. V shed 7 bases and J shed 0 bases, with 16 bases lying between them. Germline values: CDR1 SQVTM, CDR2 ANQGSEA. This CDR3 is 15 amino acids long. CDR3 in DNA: TGCAGCGCCCAAGGACGGGGATCCTCTGGAAACACCATATATTTT. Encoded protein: CSAQGRGSSGNTIYF. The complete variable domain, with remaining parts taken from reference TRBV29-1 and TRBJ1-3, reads SAVISQKPSRDICQRGTSLTIQCQVDSQVTMMFWYRQQPGQSLTLIATANQGSEATYESGFVIDKFPISRPNLTFSTLTVSNMSPEDSSIYLCSAQGRGSSGNTIYFGEGSWLTVV.

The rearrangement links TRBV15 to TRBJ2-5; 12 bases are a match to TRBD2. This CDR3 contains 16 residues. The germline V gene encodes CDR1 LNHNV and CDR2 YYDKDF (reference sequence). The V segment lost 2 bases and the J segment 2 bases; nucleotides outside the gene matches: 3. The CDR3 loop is CATSRNLAGGQETQYF. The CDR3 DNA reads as TGTGCCACCAGCAGAAACCTAGCGGGAGGGCAAGAGACCCAGTACTTC. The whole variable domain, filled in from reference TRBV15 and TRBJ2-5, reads DAMVIQNPRYQVTQFGKPVTLSCSQTLNHNVMYWYQQKSSQAPKLLFHYYDKDFNNEADTPDNFQSRRPNTSFCFLDIRSPGLGDTAMYLCATSRNLAGGQETQYFGPGTRLLVL.

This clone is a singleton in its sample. The CDR3 DNA is TGTGCCAGCAGCAAATCGAAAGTAGGACAGATGGTCTACGAGCAGTACTTC. Translation: CASSKSKVGQMVYEQYF. The rearrangement joins TRBV21-1 to TRBJ2-7; TRBD1 was called by the table and not checked on the DNA. TRBV21-1 is a recognized pseudogene. The CDR3 covers 17 residues.

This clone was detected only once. The CDR3 DNA follows: TGTGCCAGCAGCGTAGGAACAGGGACAGCTAACTATGGCTACACCTTC. Translated, it gives CASSVGTGTANYGYTF. The chain couples TRBV9 to TRBJ1-2, with 7 bases lining up with TRBD1. Germline assignment: CDR1 SGDLS and CDR2 YYNGEE. The CDR3 runs 16 residues. J was trimmed by 0 bases and V by 0 bases; bases with no gene match: 5.

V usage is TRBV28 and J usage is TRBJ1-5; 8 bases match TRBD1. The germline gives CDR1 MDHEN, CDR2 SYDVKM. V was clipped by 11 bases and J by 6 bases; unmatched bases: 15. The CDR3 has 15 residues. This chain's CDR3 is CAVDRESSGGQPQHF. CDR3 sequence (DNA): TGTGCCGTGGACAGGGAGAGCTCAGGAGGTCAGCCCCAGCATTTT.

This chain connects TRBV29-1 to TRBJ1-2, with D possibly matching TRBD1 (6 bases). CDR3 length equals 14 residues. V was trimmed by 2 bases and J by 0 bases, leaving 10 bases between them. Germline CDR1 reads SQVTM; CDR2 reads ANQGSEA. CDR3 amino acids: CSVETDRTNYGYTF. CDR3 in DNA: TGCAGCGTTGAAACGGACAGAACTAACTATGGCTACACCTTC.

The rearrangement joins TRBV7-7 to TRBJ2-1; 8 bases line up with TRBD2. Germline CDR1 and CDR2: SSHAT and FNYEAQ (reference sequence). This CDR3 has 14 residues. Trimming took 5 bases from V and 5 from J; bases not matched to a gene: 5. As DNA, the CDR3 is TGTGCCAGCAGCAGTAGCGGGACTGACAATGAGCAGTTCTTC. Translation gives CASSSSGTDNEQFF.

The CDR3: CASSLIGGADTEAFF. The CDR3 nucleotides read TGCGCCAGCAGCTTGATTGGGGGCGCCGACACTGAAGCTTTCTTT. The V call is TRBV5-1, the J call TRBJ1-1, with TRBD1 as a possible D gene (6 bases). CDR1 and CDR2 from the germline V gene are SGHRS and YFSETQ. V was trimmed by 1 base and J by 3 bases, leaving 13 bases between them. The CDR3 runs 15 residues.

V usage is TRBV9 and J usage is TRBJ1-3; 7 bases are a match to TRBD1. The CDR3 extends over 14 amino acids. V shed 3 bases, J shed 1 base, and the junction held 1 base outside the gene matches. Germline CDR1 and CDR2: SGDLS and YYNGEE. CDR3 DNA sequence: TGTGCCAGCAGCGGGACAGGTTCTGGAAACACCATATATTTT. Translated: CASSGTGSGNTIYF.

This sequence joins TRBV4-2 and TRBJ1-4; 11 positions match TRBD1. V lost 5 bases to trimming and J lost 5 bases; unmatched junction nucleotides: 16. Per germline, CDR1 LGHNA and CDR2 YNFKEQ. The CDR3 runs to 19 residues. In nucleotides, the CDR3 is TGTGCCAGCAGCTCTGCGGGGGGGACAGGGGGTCCGGGGAATGAAAAACTGTTTTTT. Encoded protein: CASSSAGGTGGPGNEKLFF.

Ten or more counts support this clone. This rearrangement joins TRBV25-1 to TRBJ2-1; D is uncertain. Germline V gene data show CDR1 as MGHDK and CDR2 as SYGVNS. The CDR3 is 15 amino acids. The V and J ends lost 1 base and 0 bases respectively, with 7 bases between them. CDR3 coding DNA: TGTGCCAGCAGTGAATTGGCTGACTCCTACAATGAGCAGTTCTTC. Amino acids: CASSELADSYNEQFF.

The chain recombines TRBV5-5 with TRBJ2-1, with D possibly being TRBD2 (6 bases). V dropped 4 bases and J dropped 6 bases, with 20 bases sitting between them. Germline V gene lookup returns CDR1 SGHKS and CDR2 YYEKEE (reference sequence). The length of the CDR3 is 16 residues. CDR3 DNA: TGTGCCAGCAGCCCTGGGGGACTGGGCCAAATCAATGAGCAGTTCTTC. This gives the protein CASSPGGLGQINEQFF.

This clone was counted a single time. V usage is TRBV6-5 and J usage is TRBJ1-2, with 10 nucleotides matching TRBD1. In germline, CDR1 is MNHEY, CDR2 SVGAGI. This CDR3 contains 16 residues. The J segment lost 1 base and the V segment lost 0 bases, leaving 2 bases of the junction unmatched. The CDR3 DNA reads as TGTGCCAGCAGTTACTCGCGGACAGGGGGTAACTATGGCTACACCTTC. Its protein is CASSYSRTGGNYGYTF.

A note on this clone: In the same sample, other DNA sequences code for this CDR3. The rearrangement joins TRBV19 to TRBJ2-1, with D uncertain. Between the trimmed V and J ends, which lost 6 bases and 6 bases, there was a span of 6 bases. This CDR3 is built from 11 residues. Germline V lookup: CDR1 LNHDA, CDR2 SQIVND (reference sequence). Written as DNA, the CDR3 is TGTGCCAGTAGGGCTGGCAATGAGCAGTTCTTC. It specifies CASRAGNEQFF. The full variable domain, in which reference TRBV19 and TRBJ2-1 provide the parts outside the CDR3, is DGGITQSPKYLFRKEGQNVTLSCEQNLNHDAMYWYRQDPGQGLRLIYYSQIVNDFQKGDIAEGYSVSREKKESFPLTVTSAQKNPTAFYLCASRAGNEQFFGPGTRLTVL.

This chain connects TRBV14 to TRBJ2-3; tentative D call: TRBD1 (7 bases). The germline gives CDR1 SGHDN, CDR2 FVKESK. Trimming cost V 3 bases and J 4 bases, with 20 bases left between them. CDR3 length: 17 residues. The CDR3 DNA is TGTGCCAGCAGCCAGCAGCGAAGGACAGGAGGGGCAGATACGCAGTATTTT. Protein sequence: CASSQQRRTGGADTQYF.

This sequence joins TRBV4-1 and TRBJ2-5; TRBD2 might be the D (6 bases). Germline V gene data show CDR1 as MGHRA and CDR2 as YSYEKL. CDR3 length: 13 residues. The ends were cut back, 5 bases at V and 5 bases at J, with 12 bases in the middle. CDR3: CASSAREDETQYF. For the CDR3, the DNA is TGCGCCAGCAGCGCCAGGGAGGACGAGACCCAGTACTTC.

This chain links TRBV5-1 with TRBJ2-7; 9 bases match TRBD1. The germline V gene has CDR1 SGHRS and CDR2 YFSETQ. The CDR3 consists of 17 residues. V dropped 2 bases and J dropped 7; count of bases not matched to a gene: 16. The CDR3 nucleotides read TGCGCCAGCAGCTTATCCGGGACAGGGAAGGTTTCGAATGAGCAGTACTTC. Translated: CASSLSGTGKVSNEQYF.

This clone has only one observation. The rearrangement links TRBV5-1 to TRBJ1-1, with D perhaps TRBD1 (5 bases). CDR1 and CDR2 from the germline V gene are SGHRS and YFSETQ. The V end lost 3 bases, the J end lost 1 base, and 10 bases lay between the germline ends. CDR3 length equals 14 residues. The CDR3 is CASSSFQGNTEAFF. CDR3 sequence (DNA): TGCGCCAGCAGCTCTTTCCAGGGGAACACTGAAGCTTTCTTT.